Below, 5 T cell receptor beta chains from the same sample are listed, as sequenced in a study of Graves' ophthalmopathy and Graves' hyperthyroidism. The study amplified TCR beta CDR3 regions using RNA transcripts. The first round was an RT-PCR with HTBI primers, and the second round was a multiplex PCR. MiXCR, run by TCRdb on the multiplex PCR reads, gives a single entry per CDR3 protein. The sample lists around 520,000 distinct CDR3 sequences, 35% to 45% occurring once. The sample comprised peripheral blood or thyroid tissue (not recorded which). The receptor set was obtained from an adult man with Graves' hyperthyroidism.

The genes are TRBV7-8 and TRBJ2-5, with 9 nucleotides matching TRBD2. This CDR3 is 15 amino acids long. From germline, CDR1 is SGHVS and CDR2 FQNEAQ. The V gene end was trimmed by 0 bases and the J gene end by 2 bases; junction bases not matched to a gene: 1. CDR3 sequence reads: CASSLASGRQETQYF. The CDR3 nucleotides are TGTGCCAGCAGCTTAGCTAGCGGGAGACAAGAGACCCAGTACTTC. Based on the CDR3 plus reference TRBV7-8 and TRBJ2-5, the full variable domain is GAGVSQSPRYKVAKRGQDVALRCDPISGHVSLFWYQQALGQGPEFLTYFQNEAQLDKSGLPSDRFFAERPEGSVSTLKIQRTQQEDSAVYLCASSLASGRQETQYFGPGTRLLVL.

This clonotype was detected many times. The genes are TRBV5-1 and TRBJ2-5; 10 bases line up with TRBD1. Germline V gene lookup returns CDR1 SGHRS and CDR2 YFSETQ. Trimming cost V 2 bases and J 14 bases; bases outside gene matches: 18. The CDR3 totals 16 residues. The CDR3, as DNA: TGCGCCAGCAGCTTAGGACCCGGGACAGGGGACCTTCGGGGTTACTTC. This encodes CASSLGPGTGDLRGYF.

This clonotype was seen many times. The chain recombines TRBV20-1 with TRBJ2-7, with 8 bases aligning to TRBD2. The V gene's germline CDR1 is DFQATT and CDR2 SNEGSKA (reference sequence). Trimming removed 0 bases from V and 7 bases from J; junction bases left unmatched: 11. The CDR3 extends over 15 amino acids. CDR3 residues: CSARDGTGGQEEQYF. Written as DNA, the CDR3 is TGCAGTGCTAGAGATGGGACGGGGGGGCAGGAAGAGCAGTACTTC.

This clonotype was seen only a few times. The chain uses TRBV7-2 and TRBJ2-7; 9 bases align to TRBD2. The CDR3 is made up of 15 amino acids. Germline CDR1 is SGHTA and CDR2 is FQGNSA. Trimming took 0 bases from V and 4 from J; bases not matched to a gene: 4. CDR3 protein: CASSLAVSGSYEQYF. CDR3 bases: TGTGCCAGCAGCTTAGCCGTTAGCGGGAGTTACGAGCAGTACTTC.

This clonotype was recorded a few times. CDR3 sequence (DNA): TGCGCCAGCAGTGAGTCTCTGGGACAGGGGCCCGAGCAGTACTTC. Translating it yields CASSESLGQGPEQYF. J is TRBJ2-7 and V is TRBV10-2, with 10 bases identical to TRBD1. V shed 0 bases, J shed 6 bases, and the junction held 5 bases outside the gene matches. Germline-derived CDR1 and CDR2 are WSHSY and SAAADI. The CDR3 is made up of 15 amino acids.